Listed below are T cell receptor beta chains from one sample, sequenced in a study of control samples from healthy donors and cancer patients. The method was immunoSEQ multiplex PCR; TCRdb's version includes in-frame clones alone and lacks a portion of them. The data hold 160,000 or so clones, with approximately 94% observed a single time. The sequenced material came from PBMCs. The receptors here all came from a man aged 60 to 69 with colorectal cancer. CDR3s include the opening cysteine and the closing phenylalanine or tryptophan. The order of the fields is J gene, D gene, CDR3 length, clone size, V gene, CDR3 DNA, CDR3 protein. The D gene is left open where the match is weak. Expanded clones are given a class, and other clones once, few, many or no size at all.

>TRBJ1-6|-|13|once|TRBV18
TGTGCCAGCTCGGAAAAGATAGATTCACCCCTCCACTTT
CASSEKIDSPLHF
>TRBJ2-7|-|15|-|TRBV19
TGTGCCAGTAGTAGGGATTTCGGGACACCATACGAGCAGTACTTC
CASSRDFGTPYEQYF
>TRBJ1-5|-|15|-|TRBV6-5
TGTGCCAGCAGTCCCCGTTGGGATAGCAATCAGCCCCAGCATTTT
CASSPRWDSNQPQHF
>TRBJ2-2|TRBD2|15|-|TRBV6-5
TGTGCCAGCAGTTGGACTAGCGGGAACACCGGGGAGCTGTTTTTT
CASSWTSGNTGELFF
>TRBJ1-1|TRBD1|14|-|TRBV6-5
TGTGCCAGCGGGGAGACAGGGCCGAACACGGGAGCTTTCTTT
CASGETGPNTGAFF
>TRBJ2-5|-|15|-|TRBV7-9
TGTGCCAGCAGCCGGGACATCGCTGAACGAGAGACCCAGTACTTC
CASSRDIAERETQYF
>TRBJ1-1|TRBD1|16|once|TRBV5-4
TGTGCCAGCAGCTTACGCATCGGGACAGGGAACACTGAAGCTTTCTTT
CASSLRIGTGNTEAFF
>TRBJ1-3|-|13|-|TRBV6-6
TGTGCCAGCAGTTCCAACACTGGAAACACCATATATTTT
CASSSNTGNTIYF
>TRBJ2-2|-|17|-|TRBV9
TGTGCCAGCAGCGTTACTGAGGACAGACCGAACACCGGGGAGCTGTTTTTT
CASSVTEDRPNTGELFF
>TRBJ1-2|-|15|-|TRBV18
TGTGCCAGCTCACCAGGCCAGGACGGTAACTATGGCTACACCTTC
CASSPGQDGNYGYTF